Listed below are T cell receptor beta chains from one sample, sequenced in a study of blood T cell repertoires in COVID-19. Assay: immunoSEQ multiplex PCR; the TCRdb copy retains only in-frame clones and omits some. The repertoire holds fewer than 300,000 clones, with approximately 91% as singletons. The sequenced sample was peripheral blood. These TCRs come from a woman aged 25 to 39 with COVID-19, enrolled during active disease. Each CDR3 is given with its conserved first and last residue. D genes are given only for firm matches. Some rows mark clone size as missing; the rest say once, few, many or name a class of expanded clone.

j_call | d_call | clone_size | v_call | cdr3_nt | cdr3_aa
TRBJ2-7 | TRBD2 | - | TRBV6-2/TRBV6-3 | TGTGCCAGCAGTTACGACCTGGGACTAGCGGGAGGGGGCAGCTACGAGCAGTACTTC | CASSYDLGLAGGGSYEQYF
TRBJ2-5 | TRBD2 | - | TRBV5-1 | TGCGCCAGCAGCCCAGGACTAGCGGAAGAGACCCAGTACTTC | CASSPGLAEETQYF
TRBJ2-6 | TRBD2 | - | TRBV28 | TGTGCCAGCCGAACGACTAGCGGGAGGGCTGGGGCCAACGTCCTGACTTTC | CASRTTSGRAGANVLTF
TRBJ2-1 | TRBD1 | - | TRBV14 | TGTGCCAGCAGTCCAAGAATAGGCGGGACAGGGTACTACAATGAGCAGTTCTTC | CASSPRIGGTGYYNEQFF
TRBJ1-2 | - | - | TRBV6-5 | TGTGCCAGCAGTTACTCGGCCGTTCTCTATGGCTACACCTTC | CASSYSAVLYGYTF
TRBJ2-1 | - | - | TRBV5-8 | TGTGCCAGCAGCTCCCCCGAAGACAGGGGAGGGGATGAGCAGTTCTTC | CASSSPEDRGGDEQFF
TRBJ2-2 | TRBD1 | - | TRBV11-3 | TGTGCCAGCAGCCAGGACAGGGGACTTACCGGGGAGCTGTTTTTT | CASSQDRGLTGELFF
TRBJ2-1 | TRBD1 | - | TRBV19 | TGTGCCAGTAGTCCTCGACCGGGACAGGGTTCCTACAATGAGCAGTTCTTC | CASSPRPGQGSYNEQFF
TRBJ2-2 | - | - | TRBV5-1 | TGCGCCAGCAGCTTGGAGGCAGGGGAAGCCGGGGAGCTGTTTTTT | CASSLEAGEAGELFF
TRBJ2-2 | TRBD1 | - | TRBV19 | TGTGCCAGTAGTACACCGGGACAGACTACCGGGGAGCTGTTTTTT | CASSTPGQTTGELFF
TRBJ1-2 | - | - | TRBV21-1 | TGTGCCAGCAGCTCTCGGACAGAGGACCGCTCTTTTTATGGCTACACCTTC | CASSSRTEDRSFYGYTF
TRBJ1-5 | - | - | TRBV19 | TGTGCCAGTAGATTCCAGGGAGGTAGTGGGTCCCAGCATTTT | CASRFQGGSGSQHF
TRBJ1-4 | TRBD1 | - | TRBV7-2 | TGTGCCAGCAGCGCCGGGACAGCCTATCTGCCTAATGAAAAACTGTTTTTT | CASSAGTAYLPNEKLFF
TRBJ2-2 | - | - | TRBV19 | TGTGCCAGTAGTATCTCCTACGGGGAGCTGTTTTTT | CASSISYGELFF
TRBJ1-2 | TRBD1 | once | TRBV27 | TGTGCCAGCAGTTTCTACACCACAGGGGAGGCTATGGATGGCTACACCTTC | CASSFYTTGEAMDGYTF
TRBJ1-2 | - | - | TRBV30 | TGTGCCTGGAGACCCCCGGCGGCGATCAACTATGGCTACACCTTC | CAWRPPAAINYGYTF
TRBJ1-1 | - | once | TRBV7-8 | TGTGCCAGCAGCTTATCCTACTTTGAGACGGGGTCTCGGCCCTTGATGAACACTGAAGCTTTCTTT | CASSLSYFETGSRPLMNTEAFF
TRBJ2-1 | - | - | TRBV7-9 | TGTGCCAGCAGCGGGACTGGGTACTACAATGAGCAGTTCTTC | CASSGTGYYNEQFF
TRBJ1-4 | TRBD1 | - | TRBV18 | TGTGCCAGCTCACCTGGGACAGGGCATGAAAAACTGTTTTTT | CASSPGTGHEKLFF
TRBJ2-1 | TRBD2 | - | TRBV6-6 | TGTGCCAGCTCCGGGAGCGGGATGTTCGGCAATGAGCAGTTCTTC | CASSGSGMFGNEQFF
TRBJ2-7 | - | - | TRBV6-5 | TGTGCCAGCCGGACAGACCGGAACTACGAGCAGTACTTC | CASRTDRNYEQYF
TRBJ1-2 | - | - | TRBV19 | TGTGCCAGTAAGGCCCCAGGGAACGGCTATGGCTACACCTTC | CASKAPGNGYGYTF